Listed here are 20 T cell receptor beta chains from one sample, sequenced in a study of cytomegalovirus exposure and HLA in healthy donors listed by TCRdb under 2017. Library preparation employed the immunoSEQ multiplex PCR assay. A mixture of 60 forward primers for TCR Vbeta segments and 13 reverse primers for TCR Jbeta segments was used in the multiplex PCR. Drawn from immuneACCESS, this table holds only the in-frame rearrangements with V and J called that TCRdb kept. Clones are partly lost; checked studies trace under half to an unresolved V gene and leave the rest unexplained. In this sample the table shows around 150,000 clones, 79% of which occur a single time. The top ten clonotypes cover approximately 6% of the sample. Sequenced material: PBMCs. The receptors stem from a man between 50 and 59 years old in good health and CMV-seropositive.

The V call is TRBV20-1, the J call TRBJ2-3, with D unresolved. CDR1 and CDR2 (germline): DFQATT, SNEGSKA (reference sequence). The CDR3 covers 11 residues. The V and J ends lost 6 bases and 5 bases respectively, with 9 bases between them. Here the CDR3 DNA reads TGCAGTGCCCCGTCTCGAGATACGCAGTATTTT. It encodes CSAPSRDTQYF.

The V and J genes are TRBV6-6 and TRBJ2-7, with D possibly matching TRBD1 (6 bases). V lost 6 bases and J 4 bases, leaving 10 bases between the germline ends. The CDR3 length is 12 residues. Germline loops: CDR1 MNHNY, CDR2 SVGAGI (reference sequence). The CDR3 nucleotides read TGTGCCAGCAGCCGCCAGGGGTACGAGCAGTACTTC. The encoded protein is CASSRQGYEQYF.

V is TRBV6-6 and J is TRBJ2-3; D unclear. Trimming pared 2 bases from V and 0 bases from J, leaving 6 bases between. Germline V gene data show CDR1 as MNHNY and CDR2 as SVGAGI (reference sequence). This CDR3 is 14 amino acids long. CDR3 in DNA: TGTGCCAGCAGTTACCACGAGAGCACAGATACGCAGTATTTT. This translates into CASSYHESTDTQYF.

The DNA of the CDR3 is TGTGCCAGTAGTATAGTAGGAGCAACTAATGAAAAACTGTTTTTT. It is translated as CASSIVGATNEKLFF. The chain carries TRBV19 and TRBJ1-4; D is unresolved. The CDR3 extends over 15 amino acids. Germline CDR1 and CDR2: LNHDA and SQIVND (reference sequence). The V end lost 1 base, the J end lost 0 bases, and 6 bases lay between the germline ends.

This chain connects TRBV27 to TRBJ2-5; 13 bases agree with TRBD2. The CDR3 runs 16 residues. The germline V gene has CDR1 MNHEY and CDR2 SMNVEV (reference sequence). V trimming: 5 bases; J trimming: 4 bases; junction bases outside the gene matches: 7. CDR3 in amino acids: CASSPTSGRAAETQYF. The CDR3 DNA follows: TGTGCCAGCAGTCCAACTAGCGGGAGGGCCGCAGAGACCCAGTACTTC.

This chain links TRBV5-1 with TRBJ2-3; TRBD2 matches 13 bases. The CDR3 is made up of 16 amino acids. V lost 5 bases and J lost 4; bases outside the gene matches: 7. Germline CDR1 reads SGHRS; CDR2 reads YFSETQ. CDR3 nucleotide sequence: TGCGCCAGCAGTAGGACTAGCGGGAGTTGGTCAGATACGCAGTATTTT. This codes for CASSRTSGSWSDTQYF.

CDR3 sequence reads: CASSLGSTGTGYEQYF. The DNA of the CDR3 is TGTGCCAGCAGTTTAGGGTCGACAGGCACAGGGTACGAGCAGTACTTC. The chain couples TRBV27 to TRBJ2-7; possible D gene TRBD1, 6 bases. Deletions cut 2 bases from V and 4 bases from J, with 18 bases between. The CDR3 extends over 16 amino acids. CDR1 and CDR2 from the germline V gene are MNHEY and SMNVEV (reference sequence).

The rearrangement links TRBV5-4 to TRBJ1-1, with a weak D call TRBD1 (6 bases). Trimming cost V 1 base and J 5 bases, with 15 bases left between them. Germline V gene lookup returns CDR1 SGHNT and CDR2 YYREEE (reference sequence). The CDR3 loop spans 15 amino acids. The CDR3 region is CASSLPGASRTEAFF. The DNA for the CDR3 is TGTGCCAGCAGCTTGCCAGGGGCAAGTAGGACTGAAGCTTTCTTT.

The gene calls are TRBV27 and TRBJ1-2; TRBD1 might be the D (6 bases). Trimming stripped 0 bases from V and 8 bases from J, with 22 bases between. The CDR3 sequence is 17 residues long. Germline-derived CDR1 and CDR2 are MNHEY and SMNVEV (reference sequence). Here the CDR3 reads CASSLSLEPSGADGYTF. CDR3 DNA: TGTGCCAGCAGTTTATCATTGGAGCCATCAGGGGCGGACGGCTACACCTTC.

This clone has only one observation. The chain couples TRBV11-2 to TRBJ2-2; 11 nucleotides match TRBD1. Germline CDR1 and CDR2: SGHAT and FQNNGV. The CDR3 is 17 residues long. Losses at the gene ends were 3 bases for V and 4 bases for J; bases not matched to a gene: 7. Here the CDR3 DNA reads TGTGCCAGCAGCTTGAACCCCGGGACAGGGGGCACCGGGGAGCTGTTTTTT. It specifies CASSLNPGTGGTGELFF. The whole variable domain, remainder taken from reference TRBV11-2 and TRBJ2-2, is EAGVAQSPRYKIIEKRQSVAFWCNPISGHATLYWYQQILGQGPKLLIQFQNNGVVDDSQLPKDRFSAERLKGVDSTLKIQPAKLEDSAVYLCASSLNPGTGGTGELFFGEGSRLTVL.

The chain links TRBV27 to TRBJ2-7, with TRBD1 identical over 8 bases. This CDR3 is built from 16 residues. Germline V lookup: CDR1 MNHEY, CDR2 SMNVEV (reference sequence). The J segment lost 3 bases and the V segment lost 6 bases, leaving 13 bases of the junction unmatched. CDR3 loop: CASSPQPRGRFYEQYF. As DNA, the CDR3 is TGTGCCAGCAGCCCTCAACCCAGGGGGCGGTTCTACGAGCAGTACTTC.

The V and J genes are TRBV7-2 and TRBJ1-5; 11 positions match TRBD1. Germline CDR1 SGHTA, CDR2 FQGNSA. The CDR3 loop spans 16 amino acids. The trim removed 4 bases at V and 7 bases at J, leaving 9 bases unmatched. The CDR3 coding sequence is TGTGCCAGCAGCTCTAGGACAGGGGGCGCAGGGCAGCCCCAGCATTTT. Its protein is CASSSRTGGAGQPQHF. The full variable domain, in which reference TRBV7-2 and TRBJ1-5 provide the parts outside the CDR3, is GAGVSQSPSNKVTEKGKDVELRCDPISGHTALYWYRQSLGQGLEFLIYFQGNSAPDKSGLPSDRFSAERTGGSVSTLTIQRTQQEDSAVYLCASSSRTGGAGQPQHFGDGTRLSIL.

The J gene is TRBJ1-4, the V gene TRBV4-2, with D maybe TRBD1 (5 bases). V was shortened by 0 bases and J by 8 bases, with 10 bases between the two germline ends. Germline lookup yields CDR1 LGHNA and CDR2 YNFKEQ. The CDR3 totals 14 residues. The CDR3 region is CASSQDGRTEKLFF. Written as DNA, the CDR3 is TGTGCCAGCAGCCAAGATGGCAGGACAGAAAAACTGTTTTTT.

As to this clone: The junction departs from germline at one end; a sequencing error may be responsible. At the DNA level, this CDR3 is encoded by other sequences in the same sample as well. In DNA, the CDR3 is TGTGCTAGCAGTTTAGGGACAGGCGACCAGGGCACTGAAGCTTTCTTT. Amino acids: CASSLGTGDQGTEAFF. The V call is TRBV6-4, the J call TRBJ1-1; 8 nucleotides align to TRBD1. This CDR3 comprises 16 residues. The germline V gene encodes CDR1 MRHNA and CDR2 SNTAGT.

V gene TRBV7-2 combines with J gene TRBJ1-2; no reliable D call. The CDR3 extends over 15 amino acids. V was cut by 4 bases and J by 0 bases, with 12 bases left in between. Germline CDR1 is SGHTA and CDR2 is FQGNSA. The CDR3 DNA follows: TGTGCCAGCAGCTCCCTGGCCCCTTCTAACTATGGCTACACCTTC. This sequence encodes CASSSLAPSNYGYTF. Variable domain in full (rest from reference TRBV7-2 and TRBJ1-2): GAGVSQSPSNKVTEKGKDVELRCDPISGHTALYWYRQSLGQGLEFLIYFQGNSAPDKSGLPSDRFSAERTGGSVSTLTIQRTQQEDSAVYLCASSSLAPSNYGYTFGSGTRLTVV.

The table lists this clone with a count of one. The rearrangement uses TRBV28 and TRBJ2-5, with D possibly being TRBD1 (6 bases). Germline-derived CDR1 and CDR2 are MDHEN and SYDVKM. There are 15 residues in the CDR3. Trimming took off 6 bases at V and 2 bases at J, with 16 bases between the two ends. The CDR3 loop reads CASSWGYGQQETQYF. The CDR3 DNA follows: TGTGCCAGCAGCTGGGGATACGGACAGCAAGAGACCCAGTACTTC. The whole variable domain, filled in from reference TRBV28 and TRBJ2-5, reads DVKVTQSSRYLVKRTGEKVFLECVQDMDHENMFWYRQDPGLGLRLIYFSYDVKMKEKGDIPEGYSVSREKKERFSLILESASTNQTSMYLCASSWGYGQQETQYFGPGTRLLVL.

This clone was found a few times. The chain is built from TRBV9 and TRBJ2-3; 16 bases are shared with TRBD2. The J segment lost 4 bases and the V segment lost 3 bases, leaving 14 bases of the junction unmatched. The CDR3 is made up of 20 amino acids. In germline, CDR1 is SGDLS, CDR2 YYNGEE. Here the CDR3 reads CASSGVGTSGRAVVADTQYF. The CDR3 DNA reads TGTGCCAGCAGCGGTGTAGGGACTAGCGGGAGGGCCGTTGTAGCAGATACGCAGTATTTT. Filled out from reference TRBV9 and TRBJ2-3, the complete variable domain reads DSGVTQTPKHLITATGQRVTLRCSPRSGDLSVYWYQQSLDQGLQFLIQYYNGEERAKGNILERFSAQQFPDLHSELNLSSLELGDSALYFCASSGVGTSGRAVVADTQYFGPGTRLTVL.

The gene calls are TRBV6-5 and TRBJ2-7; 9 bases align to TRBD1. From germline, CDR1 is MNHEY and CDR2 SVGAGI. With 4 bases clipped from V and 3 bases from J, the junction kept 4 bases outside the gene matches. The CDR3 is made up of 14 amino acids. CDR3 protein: CASSWDRESYEQYF. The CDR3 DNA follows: TGTGCCAGCAGTTGGGACAGGGAGAGCTACGAGCAGTACTTC.

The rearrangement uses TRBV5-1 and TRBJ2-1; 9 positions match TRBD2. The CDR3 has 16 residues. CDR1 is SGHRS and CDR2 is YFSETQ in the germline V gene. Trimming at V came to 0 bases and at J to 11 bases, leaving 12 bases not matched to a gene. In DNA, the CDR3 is TGCGCCAGCAGCTTGGTTCGGGCGGGAGGGCCAGGGAAGCAGTTCTTC. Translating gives CASSLVRAGGPGKQFF.

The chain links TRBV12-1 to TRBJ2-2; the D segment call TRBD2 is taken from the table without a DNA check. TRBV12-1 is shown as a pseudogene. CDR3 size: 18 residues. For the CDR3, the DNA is TGTGCCAGCAGCTTTGACGGCGGGGCAACTTCGAACACCGGGGAGCTGTTTTTT. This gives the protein CASSFDGGATSNTGELFF.